The entry below gives a single T cell receptor (beta chain) sequence along with its context. Its matching antigen is unknown. V was clipped by 1 base and J by 5 bases, with 9 bases between them. CDR1 GTSNPN and CDR2 SVGIG come from the germline V gene (reference sequence). The CDR3 consists of 13 residues. The data originate from a study of T-cell memory formation after mild COVID-19. Study-level background: Largely donor-specific TCR clusters were found. Study findings and constraints: While clones contracting from day 15 to 85 were balanced between CD4 and CD8, later expanders leaned CD4+.

TCRdb itself ran the 5' RACE reads through MiXCR, one entry per CDR3 protein. The table lists roughly 610,000 distinct CDR3 sequences, around a sixth of them singletons. The TCR originated in an adult woman who had mild COVID-19 (a few samples of this study predate the infection). Cell type and time point are not known. The chain employs TRBV30 and TRBJ2-1, with D uncertain. The sample comprised PBMCs or a T cell subset sorted from them (not recorded which). CDR3 nucleotides: TGTGCCTGGAGTGGTGGCAGCCACAATGAGCAGTTCTTC. Translated: CAWSGGSHNEQFF.